The following is a T cell receptor (beta chain) sequence with its context. No antigen is known for it. The method was immunoSEQ multiplex PCR; TCRdb's version includes in-frame clones alone and lacks a portion of them. Of roughly 110,000 clones listed, under 95% are singletons. This entry comes from a study of T cell responses to AZD1222 COVID-19 vaccine. About the research overall: Whether given at about 4 or about 12 weeks, second doses were pooled. General observations from the study: A mostly white British donor set with more females was recruited, and clonal diversity was possibly underestimated. Spike-spanning, vaccine-associated CD4 TCRs were dominant at 160-218 and 743-854. None of the repertoires were sampled until the peak T cell response had passed.

Germline V gene lookup returns CDR1 LGHNA and CDR2 YSLEER. The CDR3 length is 14 residues. The V end was cut by 0 bases, the J end by 3 bases, with 9 bases between. This clonotype was obtained from an adult in good health. The chain recombines TRBV4-3 with TRBJ2-7, with a tentative D call TRBD1 (5 bases). The sequencing here drew on peripheral blood, taken on day 0 of AZD1222 vaccination. The CDR3 DNA is TGCGCCAGCAGCCAAGACAGGGCGAGCTACGAGCAGTACTTC. Its translation is CASSQDRASYEQYF.